This T cell receptor (beta chain) was obtained from a study of cytomegalovirus exposure and HLA in healthy donors. Study-level findings and limits: In a later analysis, TCR beta V- and J-gene trimming was associated with a missense DCLRE1C variant. Rare TCR sequences dominated, though some public TCRs recurred in many donors. A previous analysis found most TCR beta V segments productive roughly 90% or roughly 30% of the time. Confirmation was obtained in vitro that a few CMV-associated chains are specific for CMV antigens.

Points on this clone: Its antigen is currently unknown.

The PCR was carried out with 60 Vbeta primers and 13 Jbeta primers. Only in-frame clones appear in the TCRdb table, and some are missing; sequencing was by immunoSEQ multiplex PCR. The table records 100,000 to 150,000 clones, 83% of them present only once. CDR1 MDHEN and CDR2 SYDVKM come from the germline V gene. CDR3 length equals 15 residues. Losses at the gene ends were 3 bases for V and 5 bases for J; bases not matched to a gene: 10. This sequence originates from a woman aged 40 to 55 in good health and CMV-seropositive. This rearrangement joins TRBV28 to TRBJ2-7, with TRBD2 identical over 7 bases. Source material: PBMCs. CDR3 in amino acids: CASSFRGRGSDEQYF. The CDR3 DNA follows: TGTGCCAGCAGTTTTCGCGGGAGAGGTAGCGACGAGCAGTACTTC.